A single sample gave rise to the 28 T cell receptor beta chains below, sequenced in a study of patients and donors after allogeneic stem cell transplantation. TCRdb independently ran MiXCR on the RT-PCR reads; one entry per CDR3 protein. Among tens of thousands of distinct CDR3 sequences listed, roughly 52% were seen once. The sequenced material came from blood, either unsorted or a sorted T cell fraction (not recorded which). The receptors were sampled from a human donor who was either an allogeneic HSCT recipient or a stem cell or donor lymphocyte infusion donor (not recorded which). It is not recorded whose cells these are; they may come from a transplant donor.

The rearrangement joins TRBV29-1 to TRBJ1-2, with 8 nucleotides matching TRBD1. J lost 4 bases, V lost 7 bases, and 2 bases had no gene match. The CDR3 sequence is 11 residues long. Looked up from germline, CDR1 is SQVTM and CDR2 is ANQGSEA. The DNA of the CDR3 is TGCAGCGCCCAGGGGGCCTATGGCTACACCTTC. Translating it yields CSAQGAYGYTF.

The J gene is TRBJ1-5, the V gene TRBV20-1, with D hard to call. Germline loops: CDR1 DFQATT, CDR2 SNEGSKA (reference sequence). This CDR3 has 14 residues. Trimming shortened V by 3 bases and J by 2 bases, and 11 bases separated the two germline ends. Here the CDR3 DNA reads TGCAGTGCTAGCTGGTATCGGGGCAATCAGCCCCAGCATTTT. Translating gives CSASWYRGNQPQHF.

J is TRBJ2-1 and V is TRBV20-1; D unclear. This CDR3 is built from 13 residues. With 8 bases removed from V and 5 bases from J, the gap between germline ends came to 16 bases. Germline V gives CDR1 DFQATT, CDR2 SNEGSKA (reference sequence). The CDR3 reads CSKDGNVDNEQFF. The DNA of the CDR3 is TGCAGTAAAGACGGAAATGTTGACAATGAGCAGTTCTTC.

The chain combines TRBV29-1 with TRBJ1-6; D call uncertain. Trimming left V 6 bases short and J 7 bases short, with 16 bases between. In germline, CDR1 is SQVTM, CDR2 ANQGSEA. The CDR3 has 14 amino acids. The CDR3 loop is CSVRETTENSPLHF. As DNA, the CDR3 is TGCAGCGTCCGTGAAACTACAGAAAATTCACCCCTCCACTTT.

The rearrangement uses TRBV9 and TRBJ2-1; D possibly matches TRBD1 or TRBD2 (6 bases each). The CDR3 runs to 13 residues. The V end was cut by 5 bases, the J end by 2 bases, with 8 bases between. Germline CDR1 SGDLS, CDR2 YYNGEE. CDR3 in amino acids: CASRGGTYNEQFF. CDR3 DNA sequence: TGTGCCAGCAGGGGGGGCACCTACAATGAGCAGTTCTTC.

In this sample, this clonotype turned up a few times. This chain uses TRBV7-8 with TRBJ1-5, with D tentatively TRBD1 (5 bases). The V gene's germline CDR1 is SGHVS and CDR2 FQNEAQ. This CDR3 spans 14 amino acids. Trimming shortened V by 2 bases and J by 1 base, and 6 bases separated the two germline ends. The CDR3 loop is CASSLRGSNQPQHF. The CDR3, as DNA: TGTGCCAGCAGCTTACGGGGGAGCAATCAGCCCCAGCATTTT.

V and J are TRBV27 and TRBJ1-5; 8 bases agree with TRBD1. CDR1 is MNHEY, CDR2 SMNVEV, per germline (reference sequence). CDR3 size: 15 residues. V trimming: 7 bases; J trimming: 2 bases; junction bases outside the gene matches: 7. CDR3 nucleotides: TGTGCCAGCACCCCAGGACAGGGAGGCAATCAGCCCCAGCATTTT. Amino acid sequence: CASTPGQGGNQPQHF.

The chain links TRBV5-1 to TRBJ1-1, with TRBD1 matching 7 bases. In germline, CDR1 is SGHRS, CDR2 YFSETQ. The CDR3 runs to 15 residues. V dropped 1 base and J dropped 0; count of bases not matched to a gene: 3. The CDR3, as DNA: TGCGCCAGCAGCTTGTCGACAGGGCTGAACACTGAAGCTTTCTTT. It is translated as CASSLSTGLNTEAFF.

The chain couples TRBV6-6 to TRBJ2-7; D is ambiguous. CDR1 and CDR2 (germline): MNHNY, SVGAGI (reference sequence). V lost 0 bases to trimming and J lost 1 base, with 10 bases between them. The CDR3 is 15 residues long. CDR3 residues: CASSYSSSRSYEQYF. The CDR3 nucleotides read TGTGCCAGCAGTTACTCGAGTAGTAGATCCTACGAGCAGTACTTC.

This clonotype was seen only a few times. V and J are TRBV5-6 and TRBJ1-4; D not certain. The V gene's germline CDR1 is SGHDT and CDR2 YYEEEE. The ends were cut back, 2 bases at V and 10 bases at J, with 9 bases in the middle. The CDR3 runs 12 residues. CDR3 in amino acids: CASSLPVGKLFF. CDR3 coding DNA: TGTGCCAGCAGCTTACCCGTGGGAAAACTGTTTTTT.

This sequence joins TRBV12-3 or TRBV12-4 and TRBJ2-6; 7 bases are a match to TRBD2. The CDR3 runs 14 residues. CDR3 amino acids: CAVTGTTGANVLTF. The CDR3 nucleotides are TGTGCGGTCACCGGGACTACCGGGGCCAACGTCCTGACTTTC.

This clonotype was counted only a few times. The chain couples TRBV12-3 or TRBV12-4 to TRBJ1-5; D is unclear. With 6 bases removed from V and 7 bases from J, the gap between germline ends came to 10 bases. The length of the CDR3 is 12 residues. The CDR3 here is CASRINDQPQHF. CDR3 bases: TGTGCCAGCAGAATTAACGACCAGCCCCAGCATTTT.

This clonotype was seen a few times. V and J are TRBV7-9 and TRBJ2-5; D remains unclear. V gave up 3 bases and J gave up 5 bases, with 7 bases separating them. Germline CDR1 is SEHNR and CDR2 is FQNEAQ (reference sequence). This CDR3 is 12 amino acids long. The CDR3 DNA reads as TGTGCCAGCAGCTTCAAGGTGGAGACCCAGTACTTC. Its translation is CASSFKVETQYF.

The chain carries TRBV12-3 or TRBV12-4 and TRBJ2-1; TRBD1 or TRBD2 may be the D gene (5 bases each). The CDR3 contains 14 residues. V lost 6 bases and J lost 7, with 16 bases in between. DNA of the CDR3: TGTGCCAGCAGACCCCTAATAGGGGAGAATGAGCAGTTCTTC. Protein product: CASRPLIGENEQFF.

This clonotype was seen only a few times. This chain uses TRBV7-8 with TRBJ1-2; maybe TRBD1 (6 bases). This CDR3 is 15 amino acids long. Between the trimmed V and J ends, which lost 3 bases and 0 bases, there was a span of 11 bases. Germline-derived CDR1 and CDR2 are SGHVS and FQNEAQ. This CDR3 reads CASSFRGGSNYGYTF. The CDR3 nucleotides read TGTGCCAGCAGCTTTAGGGGGGGATCTAACTATGGCTACACCTTC.

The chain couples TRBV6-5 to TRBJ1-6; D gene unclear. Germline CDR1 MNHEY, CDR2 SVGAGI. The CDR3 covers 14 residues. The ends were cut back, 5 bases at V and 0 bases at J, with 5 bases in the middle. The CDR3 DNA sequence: TGTGCCAGCAGTGGTGGCTCCTATAATTCACCCCTCCACTTT. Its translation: CASSGGSYNSPLHF.

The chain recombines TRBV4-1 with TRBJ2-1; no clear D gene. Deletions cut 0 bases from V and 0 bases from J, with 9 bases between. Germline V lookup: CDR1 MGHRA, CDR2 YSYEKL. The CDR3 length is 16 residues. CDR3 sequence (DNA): TGCGCCAGCAGCCAAGAGGTGCATTTCTCCTACAATGAGCAGTTCTTC. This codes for CASSQEVHFSYNEQFF.

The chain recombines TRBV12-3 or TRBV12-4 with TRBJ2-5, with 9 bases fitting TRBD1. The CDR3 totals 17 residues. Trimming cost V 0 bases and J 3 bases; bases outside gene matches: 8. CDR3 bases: TGTGCCAGCAGTTTAGCGCTTGGGAGGACAGGGGAAGAGACCCAGTACTTC. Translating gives CASSLALGRTGEETQYF.

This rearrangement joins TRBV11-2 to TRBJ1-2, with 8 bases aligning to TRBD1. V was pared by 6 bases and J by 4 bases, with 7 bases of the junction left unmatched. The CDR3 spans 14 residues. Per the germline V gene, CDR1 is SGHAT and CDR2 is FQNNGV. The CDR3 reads CASSSGGAGYGYTF. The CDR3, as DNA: TGTGCCAGCAGTTCAGGGGGCGCGGGCTATGGCTACACCTTC.

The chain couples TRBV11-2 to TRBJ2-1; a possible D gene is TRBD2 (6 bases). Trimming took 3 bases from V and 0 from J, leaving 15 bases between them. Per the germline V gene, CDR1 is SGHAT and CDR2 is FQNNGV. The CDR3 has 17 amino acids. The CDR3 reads CASSFSARESSYNEQFF. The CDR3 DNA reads TGTGCCAGCAGCTTTTCTGCTCGGGAGAGCTCCTACAATGAGCAGTTCTTC.

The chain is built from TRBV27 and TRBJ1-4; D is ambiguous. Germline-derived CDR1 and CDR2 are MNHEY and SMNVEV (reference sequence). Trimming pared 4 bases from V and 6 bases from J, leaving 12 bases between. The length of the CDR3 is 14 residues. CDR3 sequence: CASSSGRIDEKLFF. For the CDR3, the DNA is TGTGCCAGCAGTTCCGGTAGGATCGATGAAAAACTGTTTTTT.

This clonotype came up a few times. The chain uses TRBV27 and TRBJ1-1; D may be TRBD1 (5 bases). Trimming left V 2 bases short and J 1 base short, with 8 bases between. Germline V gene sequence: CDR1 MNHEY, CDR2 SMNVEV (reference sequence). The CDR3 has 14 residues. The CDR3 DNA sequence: TGTGCCAGCAGTTTAAATACAGGGAACACTGAAGCTTTCTTT. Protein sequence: CASSLNTGNTEAFF.

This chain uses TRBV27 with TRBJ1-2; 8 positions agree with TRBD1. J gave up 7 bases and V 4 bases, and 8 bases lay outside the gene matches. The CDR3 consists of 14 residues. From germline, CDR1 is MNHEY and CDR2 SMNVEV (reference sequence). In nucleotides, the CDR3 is TGTGCCAGCAGTTCCCGACAGGGGAAGATTGGCTACACCTTC. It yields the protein CASSSRQGKIGYTF.

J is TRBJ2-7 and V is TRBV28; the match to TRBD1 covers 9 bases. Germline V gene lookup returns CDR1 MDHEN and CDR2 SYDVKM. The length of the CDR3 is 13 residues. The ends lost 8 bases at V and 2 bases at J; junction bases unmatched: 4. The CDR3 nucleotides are TGTGCCAGCCGGGGGACAGGGACCTACGAGCAGTACTTC. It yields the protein CASRGTGTYEQYF.

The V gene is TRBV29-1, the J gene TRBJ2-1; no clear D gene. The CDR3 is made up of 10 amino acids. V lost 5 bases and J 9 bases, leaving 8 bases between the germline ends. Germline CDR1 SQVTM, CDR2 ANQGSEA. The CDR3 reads CSVLEREQFF. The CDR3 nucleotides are TGCAGCGTTCTAGAACGTGAGCAGTTCTTC.

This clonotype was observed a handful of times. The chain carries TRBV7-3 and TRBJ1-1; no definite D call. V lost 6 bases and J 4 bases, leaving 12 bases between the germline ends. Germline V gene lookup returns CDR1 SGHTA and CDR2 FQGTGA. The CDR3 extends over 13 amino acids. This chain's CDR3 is CASSFMSATEAFF. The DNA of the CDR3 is TGTGCCAGCAGTTTTATGAGTGCCACTGAAGCTTTCTTT. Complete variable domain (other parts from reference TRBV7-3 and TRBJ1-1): GAGVSQTPSNKVTEKGKYVELRCDPISGHTALYWYRQSLGQGPEFLIYFQGTGAADDSGLPNDRFFAVRPEGSVSTLKIQRTERGDSAVYLCASSFMSATEAFFGQGTRLTVV.

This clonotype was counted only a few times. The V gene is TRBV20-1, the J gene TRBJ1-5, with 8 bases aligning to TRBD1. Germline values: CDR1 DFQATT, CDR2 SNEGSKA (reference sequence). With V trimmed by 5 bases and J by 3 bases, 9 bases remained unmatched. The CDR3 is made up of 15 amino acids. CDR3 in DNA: TGCAGTGCTTTAAATACAGGGGGTACCAATCAGCCCCAGCATTTT. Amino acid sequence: CSALNTGGTNQPQHF.

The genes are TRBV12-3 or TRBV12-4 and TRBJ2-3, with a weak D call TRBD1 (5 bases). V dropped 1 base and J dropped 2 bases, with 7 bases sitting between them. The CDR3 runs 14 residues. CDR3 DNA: TGTGCCAGCAGTTTAGGACAGCCCACAGATACGCAGTATTTT. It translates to CASSLGQPTDTQYF.